The present TCR beta chain was sequenced within a study of blood T cell repertoires in COVID-19. Across the whole study: Sites in the United States, Italy and Spain provided acute and convalescent COVID-19 samples. T cells, B-cell-depleted T cells, or PBMCs supplied cDNA or gDNA.

Seattle patients were enrolled while actively infected and followed longitudinally. As handled by the study authors: Estimation of nucleated cell counts relied on the amplification of reference gene primers. Sequenced by immunoSEQ multiplex PCR; TCRdb stores in-frame clones only, minus some. The DNA was the basis for D and trimming; V, J and clone size are from that table. The table includes over 55,000 clones, approximately 80% detected once. Specimen: peripheral blood. The origin of this receptor is a man between 45 and 60 years old with COVID-19, enrolled during active disease.

The CDR3: CASKEGGEQYF. CDR3 nucleotide sequence: TGTGCCAGCAAAGAGGGAGGCGAGCAGTACTTC. This chain uses TRBV6-5 with TRBJ2-7, with D possibly matching TRBD2 (6 bases). V gave up 7 bases and J gave up 6 bases, with 10 bases separating them. The V gene's germline CDR1 is MNHEY and CDR2 SVGAGI. The CDR3 covers 11 residues.